Included here is one T cell receptor beta chain sequence, with context. The data stem from a study of blood T cell repertoires in COVID-19. Study overall: The study drew acute and convalescent COVID-19 samples from the United States, Italy and Spain.

Germline CDR1 reads MNHEY; CDR2 reads SVGAGI. This CDR3 region has 14 residues. V was pared by 6 bases and J by 4 bases, with 5 bases of the junction left unmatched. Sequencing used immunoSEQ multiplex PCR; TCRdb keeps in-frame clones, though not all of them. Of about 200,000 clones listed, about 83% are singletons. This chain uses TRBV6-5 with TRBJ1-5; 8 nucleotides align to TRBD1. Sequenced material: peripheral blood. The source of this sequence is a woman aged 50 to 60 with active or convalescent COVID-19. The CDR3 coding sequence is TGTGCCAGCAGCCGGACAGGGTGGAATCAGCCCCAGCATTTT. Protein: CASSRTGWNQPQHF.